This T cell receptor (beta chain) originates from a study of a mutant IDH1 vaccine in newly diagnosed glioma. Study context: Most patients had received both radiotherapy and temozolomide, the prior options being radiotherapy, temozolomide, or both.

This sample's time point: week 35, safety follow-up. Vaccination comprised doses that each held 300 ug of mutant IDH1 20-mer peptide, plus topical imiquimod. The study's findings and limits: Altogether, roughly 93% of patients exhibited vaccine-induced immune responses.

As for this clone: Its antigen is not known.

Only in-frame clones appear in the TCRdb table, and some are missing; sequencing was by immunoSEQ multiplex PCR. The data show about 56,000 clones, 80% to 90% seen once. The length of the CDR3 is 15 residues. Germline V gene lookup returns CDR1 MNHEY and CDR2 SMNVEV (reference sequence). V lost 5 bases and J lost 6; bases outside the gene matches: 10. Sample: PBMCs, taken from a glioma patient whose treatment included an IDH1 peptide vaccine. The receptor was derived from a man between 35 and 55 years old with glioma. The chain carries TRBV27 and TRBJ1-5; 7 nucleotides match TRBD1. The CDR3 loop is CASSPRKGAGQPQHF. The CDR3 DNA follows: TGTGCCAGCAGTCCCCGAAAGGGGGCTGGTCAGCCCCAGCATTTT.